Listed below are T cell receptor beta chains from one sample, sequenced in a study of CD8+ T cells in alopecia areata. The method was immunoSEQ multiplex PCR; TCRdb's version includes in-frame clones alone and lacks a portion of them. The sample shows approximately 180,000 clones, around 63% of them seen only once. The source was CD4+ T cells sorted from blood, collected at week 0. These TCRs come from a human donor with alopecia areata. CDR3s include the opening cysteine and the closing phenylalanine or tryptophan. Each record gives: V gene, D gene, J gene, clone size, CDR3 DNA, CDR3 protein. D genes are given only for firm matches. Clone sizes are given selectively: once, few, many, or a class where the clone is expanded.

V: TRBV30
D: TRBD2
J: TRBJ2-2
size: few
DNA: TGTGCCTGGAGTAGGGCGCGAAGCGGGACTTCCACCGGGGAGCTGTTTTTT
CDR3: CAWSRARSGTSTGELFF

V: TRBV30
D: NA
J: TRBJ2-5
size: few
DNA: TGTGCCTGGAGTGTACCAGGGTTCAGGGTAGAGACCCAGTACTTC
CDR3: CAWSVPGFRVETQYF

V: TRBV2
D: TRBD2
J: TRBJ2-5
size: NA
DNA: TGTGCCAGTTCCCTCGGGGGGGCCAGGGAGACCCAGTACTTC
CDR3: CASSLGGARETQYF

V: TRBV5-6
D: NA
J: TRBJ1-5
size: NA
DNA: TGTGCCAGCAGCTTGACCGGCACACAGAATCAGCCCCAGCATTTT
CDR3: CASSLTGTQNQPQHF

V: TRBV7-9
D: TRBD2
J: TRBJ2-2
size: NA
DNA: TGTGCCAGCAGCCCGCGGGGGGCAAACACCGGGGAGCTGTTTTTT
CDR3: CASSPRGANTGELFF

V: TRBV5-6
D: NA
J: TRBJ1-5
size: few
DNA: TGTGCCAGCAGCTTGGCGGGGGAGGACCAGCCCCAGCATTTT
CDR3: CASSLAGEDQPQHF

V: TRBV15
D: TRBD2
J: TRBJ2-2
size: NA
DNA: TGTGCCACCAGCAGAGATATGGGGAGGGTTGTAACCGGGGAGCTGTTTTTT
CDR3: CATSRDMGRVVTGELFF

V: TRBV11-3
D: NA
J: TRBJ2-5
size: NA
DNA: TGTGCCAGCAGCTCCCCGACAGGCCGGGAGACCCAGTACTTC
CDR3: CASSSPTGRETQYF

V: TRBV7-2
D: TRBD1
J: TRBJ2-3
size: NA
DNA: TGTGCCAGCCGGGGCGAGGGGGCCCCGGGAAGCACAGATACGCAGTATTTT
CDR3: CASRGEGAPGSTDTQYF

V: TRBV7-8
D: NA
J: TRBJ2-7
size: NA
DNA: TGTGCCAGCAGTCCAATAGACACGCCCGGTTCTCGTGAGCAGTACTTC
CDR3: CASSPIDTPGSREQYF

V: TRBV10-2
D: NA
J: TRBJ1-1
size: NA
DNA: TGCGCCAGCTTCTCAGGAGCGGTAGCAGCACCTGAAGCTTTCTTT
CDR3: CASFSGAVAAPEAFF